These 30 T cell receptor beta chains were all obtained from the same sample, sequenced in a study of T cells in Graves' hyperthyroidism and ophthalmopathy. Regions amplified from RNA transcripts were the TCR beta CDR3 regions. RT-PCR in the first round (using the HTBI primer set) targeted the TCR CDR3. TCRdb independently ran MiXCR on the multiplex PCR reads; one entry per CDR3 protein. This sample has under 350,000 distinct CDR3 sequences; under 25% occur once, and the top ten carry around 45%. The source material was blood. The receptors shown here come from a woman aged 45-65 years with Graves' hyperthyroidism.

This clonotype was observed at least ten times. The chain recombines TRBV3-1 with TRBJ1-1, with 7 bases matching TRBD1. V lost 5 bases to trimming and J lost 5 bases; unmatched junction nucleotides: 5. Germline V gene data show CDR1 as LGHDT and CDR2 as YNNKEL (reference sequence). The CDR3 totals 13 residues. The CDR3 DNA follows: TGTGCCAGCAGCAAGGGACAGATTACTGAAGCTTTCTTT. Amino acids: CASSKGQITEAFF.

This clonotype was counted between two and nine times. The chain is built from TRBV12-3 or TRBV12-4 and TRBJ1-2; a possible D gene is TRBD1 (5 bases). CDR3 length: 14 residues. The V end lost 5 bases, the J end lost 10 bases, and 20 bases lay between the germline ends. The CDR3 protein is CASSRPGPEGDYTF. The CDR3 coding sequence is TGTGCCAGCAGTCGACCGGGACCCGAAGGCGACTACACCTTC.

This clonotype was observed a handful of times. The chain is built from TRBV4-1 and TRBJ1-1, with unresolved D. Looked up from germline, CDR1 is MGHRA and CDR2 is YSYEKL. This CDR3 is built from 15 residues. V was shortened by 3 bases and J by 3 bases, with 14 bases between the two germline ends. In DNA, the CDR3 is TGCGCCAGCAGCCAGTCCACACGGTCCTACACTGAAGCTTTCTTT. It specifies CASSQSTRSYTEAFF.

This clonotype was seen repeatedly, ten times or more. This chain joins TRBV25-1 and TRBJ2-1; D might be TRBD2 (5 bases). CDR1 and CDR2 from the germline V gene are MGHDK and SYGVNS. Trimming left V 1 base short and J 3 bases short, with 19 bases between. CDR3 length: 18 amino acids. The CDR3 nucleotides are TGTGCCAGCAGTGAATCCCTCCCTTTTGGCGGGTACTACAATGAGCAGTTCTTC. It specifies CASSESLPFGGYYNEQFF.

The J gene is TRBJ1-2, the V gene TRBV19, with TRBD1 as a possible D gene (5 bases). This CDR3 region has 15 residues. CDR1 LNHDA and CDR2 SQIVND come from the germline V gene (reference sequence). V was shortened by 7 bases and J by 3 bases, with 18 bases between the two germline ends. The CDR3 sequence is CASNPWGGSDYGYTF. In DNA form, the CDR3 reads TGTGCCAGTAACCCGTGGGGGGGGAGCGACTATGGCTACACCTTC.

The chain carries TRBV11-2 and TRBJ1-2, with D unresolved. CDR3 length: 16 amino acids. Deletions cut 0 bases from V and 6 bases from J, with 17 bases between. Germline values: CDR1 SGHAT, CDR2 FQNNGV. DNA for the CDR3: TGTGCCAGCAGCTTAGAAACCTGGTTCAAGAGGGATGGCTACACCTTC. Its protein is CASSLETWFKRDGYTF.

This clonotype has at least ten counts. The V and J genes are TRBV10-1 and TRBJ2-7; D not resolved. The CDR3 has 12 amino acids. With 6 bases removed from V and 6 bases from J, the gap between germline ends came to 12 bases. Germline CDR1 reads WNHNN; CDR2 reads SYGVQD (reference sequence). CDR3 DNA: TGCGCCAGCAGCGAAGGGCCTAGCGAGCAGTACTTC. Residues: CASSEGPSEQYF.

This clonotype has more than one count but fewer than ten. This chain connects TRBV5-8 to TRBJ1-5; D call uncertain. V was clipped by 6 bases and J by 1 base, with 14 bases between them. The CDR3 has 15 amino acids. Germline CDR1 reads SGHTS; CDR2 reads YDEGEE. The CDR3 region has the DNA TGTGCCAGCATTGGGAGGTTAGGGAGCAATCAGCCCCAGCATTTT. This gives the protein CASIGRLGSNQPQHF.

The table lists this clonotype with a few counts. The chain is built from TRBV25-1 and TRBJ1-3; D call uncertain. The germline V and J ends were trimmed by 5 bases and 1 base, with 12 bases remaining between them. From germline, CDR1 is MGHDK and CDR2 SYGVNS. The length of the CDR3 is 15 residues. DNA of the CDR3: TGTGCCAGCAGTATTTACCGTGGTTCTGGAAACACCATATATTTT. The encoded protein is CASSIYRGSGNTIYF. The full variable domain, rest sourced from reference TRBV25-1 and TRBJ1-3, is EADIYQTPRYLVIGTGKKITLECSQTMGHDKMYWYQQDPGMELHLIHYSYGVNSTEKGDLSSESTVSRIRTEHFPLTLESARPSHTSQYLCASSIYRGSGNTIYFGEGSWLTVV.

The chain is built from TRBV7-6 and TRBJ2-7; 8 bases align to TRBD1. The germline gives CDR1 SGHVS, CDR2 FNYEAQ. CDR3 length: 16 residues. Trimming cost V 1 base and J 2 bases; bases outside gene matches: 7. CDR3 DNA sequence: TGTGCCAGCAGCTTAGGAGCCCGGGACAGGACCTACGAGCAGTACTTC. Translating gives CASSLGARDRTYEQYF.

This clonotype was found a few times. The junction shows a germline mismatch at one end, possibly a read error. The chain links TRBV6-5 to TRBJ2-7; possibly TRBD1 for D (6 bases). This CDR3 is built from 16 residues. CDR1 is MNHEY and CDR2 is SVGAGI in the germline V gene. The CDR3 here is CASSDRRTANPYEQYF. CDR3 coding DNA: TGCGCCAGCAGTGACCGGAGGACAGCAAACCCCTACGAGCAGTACTTC.

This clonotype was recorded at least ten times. The DNA for the CDR3 is TGCAGTGCTAGAGGGGACAGGCAATACGAGCAGTACTTC. This encodes CSARGDRQYEQYF. This sequence joins TRBV20-1 and TRBJ2-7; 8 bases line up with TRBD1. This CDR3 is 13 amino acids long. J gave up 4 bases and V 1 base, and 3 bases lay outside the gene matches. Germline loops: CDR1 DFQATT, CDR2 SNEGSKA (reference sequence).

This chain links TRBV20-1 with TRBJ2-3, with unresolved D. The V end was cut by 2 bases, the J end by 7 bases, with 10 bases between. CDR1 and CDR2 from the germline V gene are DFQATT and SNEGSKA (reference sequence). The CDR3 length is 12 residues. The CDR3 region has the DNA TGCAGTGCTAGATATCTTCGGTATACGCAGTATTTT. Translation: CSARYLRYTQYF.

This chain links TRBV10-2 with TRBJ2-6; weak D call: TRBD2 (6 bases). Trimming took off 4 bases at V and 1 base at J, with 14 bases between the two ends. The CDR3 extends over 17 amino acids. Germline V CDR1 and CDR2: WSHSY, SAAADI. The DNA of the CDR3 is TGCGCCAGCAGTGGAGAGGGCCGGGAGTCTGGGGCCAACGTCCTGACTTTC. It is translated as CASSGEGRESGANVLTF.

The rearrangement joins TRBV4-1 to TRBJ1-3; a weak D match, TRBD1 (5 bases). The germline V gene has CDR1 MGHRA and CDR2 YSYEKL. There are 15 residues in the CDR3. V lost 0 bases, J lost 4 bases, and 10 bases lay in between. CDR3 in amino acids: CASSQEAGSGNTIYF. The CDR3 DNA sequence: TGCGCCAGCAGCCAAGAAGCAGGGTCGGGAAACACCATATATTTT.

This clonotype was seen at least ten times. The CDR3 sequence: CASSESVWVHEQYF. CDR3 bases: TGCGCCAGCAGTGAGTCGGTATGGGTCCACGAGCAGTACTTC. The V call is TRBV10-1, the J call TRBJ2-7; no reliable D call. The CDR3 contains 14 residues. Germline V CDR1 and CDR2: WNHNN, SYGVQD (reference sequence). V shed 0 bases and J shed 5 bases, with 11 bases lying between them.

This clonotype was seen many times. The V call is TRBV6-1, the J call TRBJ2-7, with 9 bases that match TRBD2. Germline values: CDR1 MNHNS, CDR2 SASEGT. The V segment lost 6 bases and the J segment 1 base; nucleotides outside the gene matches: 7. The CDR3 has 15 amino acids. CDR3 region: CASRSRSGGSYEQYF. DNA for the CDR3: TGTGCCAGCAGGTCACGAAGCGGGGGGTCCTACGAGCAGTACTTC.

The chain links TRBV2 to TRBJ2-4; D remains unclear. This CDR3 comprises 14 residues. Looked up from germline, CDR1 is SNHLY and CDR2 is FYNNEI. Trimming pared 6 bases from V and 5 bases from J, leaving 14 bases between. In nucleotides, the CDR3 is TGTGCCAGCAGCCTCAGCCCTGAGGAAAACATTCAGTACTTC. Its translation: CASSLSPEENIQYF.

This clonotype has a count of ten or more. CDR3 amino acids: CSAEGAQRGYTQYF. CDR3 bases: TGCAGTGCCGAGGGAGCTCAGAGGGGTTATACGCAGTATTTT. This chain uses TRBV20-1 with TRBJ2-3; D assignment may be TRBD1 or TRBD2 (5 bases each). Trimming took 6 bases from V and 7 from J, leaving 20 bases between them. This CDR3 is built from 14 residues. Germline CDR1 reads DFQATT; CDR2 reads SNEGSKA (reference sequence).

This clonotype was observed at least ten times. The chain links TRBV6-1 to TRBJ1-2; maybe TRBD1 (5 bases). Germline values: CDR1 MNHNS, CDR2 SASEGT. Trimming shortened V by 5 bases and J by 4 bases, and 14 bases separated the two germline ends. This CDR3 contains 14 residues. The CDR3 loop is CASSIRDVAYGYTF. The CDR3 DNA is TGTGCCAGCAGTATCCGGGACGTCGCCTATGGCTACACCTTC.

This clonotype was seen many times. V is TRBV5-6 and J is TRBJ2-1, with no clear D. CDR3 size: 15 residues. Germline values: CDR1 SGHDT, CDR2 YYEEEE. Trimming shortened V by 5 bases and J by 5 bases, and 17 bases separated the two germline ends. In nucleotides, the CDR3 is TGTGCCAGCAGACTGGAGCGATGGCTTAACAATGAGCAGTTCTTC. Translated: CASRLERWLNNEQFF.

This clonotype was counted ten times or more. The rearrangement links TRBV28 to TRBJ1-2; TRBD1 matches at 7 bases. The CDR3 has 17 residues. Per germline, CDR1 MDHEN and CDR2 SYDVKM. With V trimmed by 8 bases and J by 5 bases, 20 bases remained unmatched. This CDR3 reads CASHAPPGQPRGYGYTF. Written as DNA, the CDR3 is TGTGCCAGCCACGCACCCCCGGGACAGCCAAGGGGGTATGGCTACACCTTC.

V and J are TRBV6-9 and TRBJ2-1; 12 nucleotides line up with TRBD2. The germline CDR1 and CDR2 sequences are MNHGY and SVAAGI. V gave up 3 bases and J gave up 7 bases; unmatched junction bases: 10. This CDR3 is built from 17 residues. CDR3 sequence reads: CASSYRLAGDLINEQFF. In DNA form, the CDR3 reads TGTGCCAGCAGTTACCGACTAGCGGGAGATCTAATTAATGAGCAGTTCTTC.

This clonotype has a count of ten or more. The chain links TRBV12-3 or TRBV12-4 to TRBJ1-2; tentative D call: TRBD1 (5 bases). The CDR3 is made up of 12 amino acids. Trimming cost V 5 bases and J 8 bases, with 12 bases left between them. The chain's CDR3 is CASSPGYPGYTF. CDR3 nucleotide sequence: TGTGCCAGCAGTCCAGGGTACCCGGGCTACACCTTC.

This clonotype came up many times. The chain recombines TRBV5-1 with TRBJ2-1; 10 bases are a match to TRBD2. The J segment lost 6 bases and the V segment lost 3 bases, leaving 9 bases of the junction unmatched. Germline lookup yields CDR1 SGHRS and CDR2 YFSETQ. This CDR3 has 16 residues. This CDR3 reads CASSYLAGAVFNEQFF. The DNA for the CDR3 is TGCGCCAGCAGCTACCTAGCGGGAGCCGTTTTCAATGAGCAGTTCTTC.

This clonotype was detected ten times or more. This CDR3 reads CASSQDRNRGSQPQHF. The CDR3 nucleotides read TGCGCCAGCAGCCAAGACCGGAACAGGGGGAGTCAGCCCCAGCATTTT. The chain links TRBV4-1 to TRBJ1-5; 8 positions agree with TRBD1. The ends lost 0 bases at V and 6 bases at J; junction bases unmatched: 7. This CDR3 spans 16 amino acids. Germline values: CDR1 MGHRA, CDR2 YSYEKL.

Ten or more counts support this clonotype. The CDR3 DNA follows: TGTGCCAGCACTTTTTTTGGGGGATCCACAGATACGCAGTATTTT. Its translation: CASTFFGGSTDTQYF. This chain joins TRBV27 and TRBJ2-3; D assignment may be TRBD1 or TRBD2 (5 bases each). Germline V CDR1 and CDR2: MNHEY, SMNVEV (reference sequence). CDR3 size: 15 residues. Trimming left V 7 bases short and J 2 bases short, with 16 bases between.

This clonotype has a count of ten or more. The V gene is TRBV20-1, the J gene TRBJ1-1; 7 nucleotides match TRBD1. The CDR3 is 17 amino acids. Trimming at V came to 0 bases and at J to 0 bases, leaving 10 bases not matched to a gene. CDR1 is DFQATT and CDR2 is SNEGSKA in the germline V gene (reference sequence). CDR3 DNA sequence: TGCAGTGCTAGAGATCTGTCGGGACAGAGACTGAACACTGAAGCTTTCTTT. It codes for CSARDLSGQRLNTEAFF.

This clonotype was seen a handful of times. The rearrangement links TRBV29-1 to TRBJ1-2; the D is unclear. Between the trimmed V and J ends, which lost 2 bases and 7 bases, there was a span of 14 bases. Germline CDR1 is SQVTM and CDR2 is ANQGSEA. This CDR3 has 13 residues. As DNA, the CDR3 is TGCAGCGTTGAAATAGGTGGGCTCGCTGGCTACACCTTC. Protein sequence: CSVEIGGLAGYTF.

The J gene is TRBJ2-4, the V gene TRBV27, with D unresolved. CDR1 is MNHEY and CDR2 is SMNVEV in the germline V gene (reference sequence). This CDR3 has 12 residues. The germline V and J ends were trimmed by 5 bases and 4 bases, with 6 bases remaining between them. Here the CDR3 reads CASSSIKNIQYF. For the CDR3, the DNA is TGTGCCAGCAGTAGCATTAAAAACATTCAGTACTTC.